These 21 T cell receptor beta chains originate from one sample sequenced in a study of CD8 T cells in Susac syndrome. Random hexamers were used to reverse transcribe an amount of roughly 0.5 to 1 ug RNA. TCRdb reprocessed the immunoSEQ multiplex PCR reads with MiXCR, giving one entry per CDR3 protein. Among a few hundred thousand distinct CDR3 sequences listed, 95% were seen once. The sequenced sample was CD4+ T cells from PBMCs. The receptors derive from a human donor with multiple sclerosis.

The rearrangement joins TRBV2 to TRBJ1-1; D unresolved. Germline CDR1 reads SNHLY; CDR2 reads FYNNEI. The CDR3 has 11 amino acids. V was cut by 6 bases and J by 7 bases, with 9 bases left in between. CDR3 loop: CASRGILEAFF. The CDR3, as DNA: TGTGCCAGCAGGGGAATCCTTGAAGCTTTCTTT.

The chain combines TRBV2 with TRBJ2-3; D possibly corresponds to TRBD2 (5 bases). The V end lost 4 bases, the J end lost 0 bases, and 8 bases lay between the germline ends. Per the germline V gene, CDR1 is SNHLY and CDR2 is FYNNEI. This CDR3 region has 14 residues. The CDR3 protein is CASSGLSSTDTQYF. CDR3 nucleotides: TGTGCCAGCAGTGGACTATCTAGCACAGATACGCAGTATTTT. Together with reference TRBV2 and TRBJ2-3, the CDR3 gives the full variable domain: EPEVTQTPSHQVTQMGQEVILRCVPISNHLYFYWYRQILGQKVEFLVSFYNNEISEKSEIFDDQFSVERPDGSNFTLKIRSTKLEDSAMYFCASSGLSSTDTQYFGPGTRLTVL.

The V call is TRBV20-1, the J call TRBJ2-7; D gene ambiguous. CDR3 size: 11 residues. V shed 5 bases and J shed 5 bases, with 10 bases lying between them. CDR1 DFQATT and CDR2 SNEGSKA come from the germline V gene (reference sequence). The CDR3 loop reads CSAPLLDEQYF. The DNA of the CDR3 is TGCAGTGCTCCCCTCCTTGACGAGCAGTACTTC.

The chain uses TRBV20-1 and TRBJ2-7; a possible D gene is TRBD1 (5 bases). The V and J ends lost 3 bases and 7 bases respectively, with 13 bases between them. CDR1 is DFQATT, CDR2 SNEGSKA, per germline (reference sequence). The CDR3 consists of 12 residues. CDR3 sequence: CSASKGAREQYF. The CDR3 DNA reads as TGCAGTGCTAGCAAAGGGGCTCGGGAGCAGTACTTC.

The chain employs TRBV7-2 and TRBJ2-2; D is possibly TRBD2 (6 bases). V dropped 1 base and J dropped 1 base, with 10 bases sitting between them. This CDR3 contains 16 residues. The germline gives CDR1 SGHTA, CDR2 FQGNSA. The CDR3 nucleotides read TGTGCCAGCAGCTTAGGGGGGGTTAGGAACACCGGGGAGCTGTTTTTT. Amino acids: CASSLGGVRNTGELFF.

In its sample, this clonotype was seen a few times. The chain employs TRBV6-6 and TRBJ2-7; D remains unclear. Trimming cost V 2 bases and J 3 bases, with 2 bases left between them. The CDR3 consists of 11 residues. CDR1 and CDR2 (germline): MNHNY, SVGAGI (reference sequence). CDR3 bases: TGTGCCAGCAGTTACAACTACGAGCAGTACTTC. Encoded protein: CASSYNYEQYF.

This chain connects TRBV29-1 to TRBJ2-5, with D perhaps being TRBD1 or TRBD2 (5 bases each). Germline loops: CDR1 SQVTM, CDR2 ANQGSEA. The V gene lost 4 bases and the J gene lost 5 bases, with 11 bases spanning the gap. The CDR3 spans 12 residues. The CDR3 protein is CSVGWGRETQYF. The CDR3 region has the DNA TGCAGCGTTGGTTGGGGACGGGAGACCCAGTACTTC.

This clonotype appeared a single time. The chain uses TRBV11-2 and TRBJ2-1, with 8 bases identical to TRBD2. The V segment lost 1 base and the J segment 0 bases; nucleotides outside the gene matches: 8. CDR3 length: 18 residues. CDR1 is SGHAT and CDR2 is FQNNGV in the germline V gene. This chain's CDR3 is CASSLAPSGSSSYNEQFF. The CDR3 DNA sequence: TGTGCCAGCAGCTTAGCTCCTAGCGGGTCTAGCTCCTACAATGAGCAGTTCTTC. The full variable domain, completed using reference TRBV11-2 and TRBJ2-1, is EAGVAQSPRYKIIEKRQSVAFWCNPISGHATLYWYQQILGQGPKLLIQFQNNGVVDDSQLPKDRFSAERLKGVDSTLKIQPAKLEDSAVYLCASSLAPSGSSSYNEQFFGPGTRLTVL.

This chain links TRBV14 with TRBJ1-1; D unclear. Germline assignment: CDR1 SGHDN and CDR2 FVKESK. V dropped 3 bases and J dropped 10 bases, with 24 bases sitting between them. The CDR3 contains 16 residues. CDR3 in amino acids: CASSHRTGFRSTGAFF. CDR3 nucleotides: TGTGCCAGCAGCCACCGCACTGGATTCAGATCAACGGGAGCTTTCTTT.

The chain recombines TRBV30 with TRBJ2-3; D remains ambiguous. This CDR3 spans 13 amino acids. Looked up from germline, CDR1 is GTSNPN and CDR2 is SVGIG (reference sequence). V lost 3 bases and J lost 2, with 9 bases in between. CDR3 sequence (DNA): TGTGCCTGGAGCCGTGATCTCACAGATACGCAGTATTTT. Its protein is CAWSRDLTDTQYF. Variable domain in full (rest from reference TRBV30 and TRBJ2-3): SQTIHQWPATLVQPVGSPLSLECTVEGTSNPNLYWYRQAAGRGLQLLFYSVGIGQISSEVPQNLSASRPQDRQFILSSKKLLLSDSGFYLCAWSRDLTDTQYFGPGTRLTVL.

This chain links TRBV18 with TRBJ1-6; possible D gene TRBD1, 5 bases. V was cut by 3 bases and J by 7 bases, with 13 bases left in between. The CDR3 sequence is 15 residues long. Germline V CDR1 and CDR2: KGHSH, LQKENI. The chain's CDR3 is CASSPGQGGNSPLHF. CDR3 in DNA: TGTGCCAGCTCACCTGGCCAGGGCGGGAATTCACCCCTCCACTTT.

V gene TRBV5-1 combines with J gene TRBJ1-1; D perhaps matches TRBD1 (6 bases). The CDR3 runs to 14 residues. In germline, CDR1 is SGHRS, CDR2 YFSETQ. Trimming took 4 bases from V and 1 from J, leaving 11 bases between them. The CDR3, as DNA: TGCGCCAGCAGCATACCGACAGGGAACACTGAAGCTTTCTTT. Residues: CASSIPTGNTEAFF.

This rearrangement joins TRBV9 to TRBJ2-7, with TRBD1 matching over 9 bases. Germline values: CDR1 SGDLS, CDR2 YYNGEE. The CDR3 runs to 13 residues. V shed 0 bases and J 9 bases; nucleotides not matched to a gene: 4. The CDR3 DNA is TGTGCCAGCAGCGTAGCACAGGGGGCCAGGCAGTACTTC. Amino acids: CASSVAQGARQYF. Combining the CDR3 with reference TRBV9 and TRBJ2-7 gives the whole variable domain DSGVTQTPKHLITATGQRVTLRCSPRSGDLSVYWYQQSLDQGLQFLIQYYNGEERAKGNILERFSAQQFPDLHSELNLSSLELGDSALYFCASSVAQGARQYFGPGTRLTVT.

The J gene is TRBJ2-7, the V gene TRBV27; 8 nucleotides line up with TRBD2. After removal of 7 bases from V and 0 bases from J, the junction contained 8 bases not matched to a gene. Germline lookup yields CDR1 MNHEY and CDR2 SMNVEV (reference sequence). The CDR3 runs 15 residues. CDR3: CASNPGGVGSYEQYF. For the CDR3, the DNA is TGTGCCAGCAACCCGGGGGGGGTAGGCTCCTACGAGCAGTACTTC.

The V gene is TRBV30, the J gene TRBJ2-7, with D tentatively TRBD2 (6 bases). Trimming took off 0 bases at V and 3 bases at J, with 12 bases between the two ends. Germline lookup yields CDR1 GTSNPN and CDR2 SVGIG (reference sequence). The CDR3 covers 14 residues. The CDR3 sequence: CAWSVGTVDYEQYF. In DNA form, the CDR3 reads TGTGCCTGGAGTGTAGGGACTGTCGACTACGAGCAGTACTTC.

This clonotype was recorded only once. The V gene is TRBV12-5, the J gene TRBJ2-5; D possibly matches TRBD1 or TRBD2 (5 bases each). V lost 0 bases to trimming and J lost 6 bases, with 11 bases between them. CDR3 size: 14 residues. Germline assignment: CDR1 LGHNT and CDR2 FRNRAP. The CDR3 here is CASGLVGTAKTQYF. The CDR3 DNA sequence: TGTGCTAGTGGTTTGGTAGGGACCGCGAAGACCCAGTACTTC. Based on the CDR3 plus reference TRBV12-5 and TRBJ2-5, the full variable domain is DARVTQTPRHKVTEMGQEVTMRCQPILGHNTVFWYRQTMMQGLELLAYFRNRAPLDDSGMPKDRFSAEMPDATLATLKIQPSEPRDSAVYFCASGLVGTAKTQYFGPGTRLLVL.

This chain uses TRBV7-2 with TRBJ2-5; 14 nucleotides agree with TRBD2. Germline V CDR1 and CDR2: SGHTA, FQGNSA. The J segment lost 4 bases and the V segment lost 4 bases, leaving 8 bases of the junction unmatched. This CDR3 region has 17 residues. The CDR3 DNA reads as TGTGCCAGCAGCTCATTACCGGGACTAGCGGGGGTAGAGACCCAGTACTTC. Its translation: CASSSLPGLAGVETQYF.

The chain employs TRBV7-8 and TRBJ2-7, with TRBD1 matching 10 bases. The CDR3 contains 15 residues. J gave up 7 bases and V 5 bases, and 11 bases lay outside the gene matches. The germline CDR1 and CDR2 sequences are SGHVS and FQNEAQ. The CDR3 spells CASSQDDDRGLEQYF. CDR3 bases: TGTGCCAGCAGCCAAGATGACGACAGGGGGCTGGAGCAGTACTTC.

The chain's CDR3 is CSVIQATTEAFF. The CDR3, as DNA: TGCAGCGTTATACAGGCAACCACTGAAGCTTTCTTT. V is TRBV29-1 and J is TRBJ1-1, with D perhaps TRBD1 (5 bases). The germline CDR1 and CDR2 sequences are SQVTM and ANQGSEA. The CDR3 is 12 residues long. V shed 5 bases and J shed 4 bases, with 11 bases lying between them.

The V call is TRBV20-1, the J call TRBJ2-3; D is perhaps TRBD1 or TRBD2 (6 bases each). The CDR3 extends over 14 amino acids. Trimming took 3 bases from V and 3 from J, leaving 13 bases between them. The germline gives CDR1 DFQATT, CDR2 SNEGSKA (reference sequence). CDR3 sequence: CSASGGAMTDTQYF. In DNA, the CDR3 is TGCAGTGCTAGCGGGGGCGCTATGACAGATACGCAGTATTTT.

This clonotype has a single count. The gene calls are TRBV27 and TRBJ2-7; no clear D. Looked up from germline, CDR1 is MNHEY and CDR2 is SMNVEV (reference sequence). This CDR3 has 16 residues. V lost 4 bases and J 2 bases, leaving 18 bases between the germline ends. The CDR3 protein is CASSWRPPDGPYEQYF. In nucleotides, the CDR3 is TGTGCCAGCAGTTGGCGTCCCCCGGACGGCCCCTACGAGCAGTACTTC.